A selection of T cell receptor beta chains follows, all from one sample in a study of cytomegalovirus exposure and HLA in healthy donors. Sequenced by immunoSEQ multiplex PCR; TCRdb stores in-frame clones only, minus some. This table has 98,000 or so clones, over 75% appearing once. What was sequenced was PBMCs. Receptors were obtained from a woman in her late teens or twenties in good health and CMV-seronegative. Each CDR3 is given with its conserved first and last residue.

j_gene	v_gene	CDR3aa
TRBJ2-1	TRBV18	CASSPRTGDNEQFF
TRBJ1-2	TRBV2	CASRDSTNYGYTF
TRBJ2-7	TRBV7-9	CASSFGTAYEQYF
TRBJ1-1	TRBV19	CASRGGEATEAFF
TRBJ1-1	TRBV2	CASVLTGGGRNTEAFF
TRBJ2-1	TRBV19	CASRTGAYNEQFF
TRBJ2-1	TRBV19	CASSIFSGGNNEQFF
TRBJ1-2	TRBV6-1	CASSTTDRGRRGYTF
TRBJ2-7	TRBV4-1	CASSQYSGEQYF
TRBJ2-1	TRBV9	CASSPRQGSYNEQFF
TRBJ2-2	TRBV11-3	CASSTGLNSGELFF
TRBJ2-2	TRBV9	CASSVYRGGLGGELFF
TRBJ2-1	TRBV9	CASSVGGEPYNEQFF
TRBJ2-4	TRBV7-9	CASSFSGTVAKNIQYF
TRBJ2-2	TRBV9	CASSASGGGQGSTGELFF
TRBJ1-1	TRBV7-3	CASSLHPLGGLITEAFF
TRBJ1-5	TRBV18	CASSQDRGLSQPQHF
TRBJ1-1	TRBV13	CASSLVGTMNTEAFF
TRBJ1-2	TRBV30	CAWGRDRPRGYTF
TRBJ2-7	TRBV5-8	CASSPWGTGVEQYF
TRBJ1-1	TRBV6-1	CASRTTGITEAFF
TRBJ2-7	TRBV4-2	CASSQEDYVYF
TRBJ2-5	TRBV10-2	CASSAQGQETQYF
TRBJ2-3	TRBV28	CASRGGAASTDTQYF
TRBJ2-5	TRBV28	CASSPIAGGQETQYF
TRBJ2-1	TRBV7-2	CASSLEGARDEQFF
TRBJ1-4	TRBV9	CASSPPGFEKLFF
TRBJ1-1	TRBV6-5	CASSKGANRNEAFF
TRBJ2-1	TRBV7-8	CASSEGTSGGDNEQFF
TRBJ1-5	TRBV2	CASTSDRVDNQPQHF
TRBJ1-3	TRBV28	CASSYNSGNTIYF